The sequence of this TCR beta chain was determined in a study of radiation and T cells in renal cell carcinoma. Described time point: blood 2 weeks post-SBRT. The sample's treatment: 15 Gy SBRT to primary tumor, nephrectomy 4 weeks later. This CDR3 spans 16 amino acids. Germline V gives CDR1 SGDLS, CDR2 YYNGEE. J was trimmed by 4 bases and V by 0 bases; bases with no gene match: 5. Assay: immunoSEQ multiplex PCR; the TCRdb copy retains only in-frame clones and omits some. The profile shows 100,000 to 150,000 clones, 88% of them singletons. The sequence derives from a woman in her 70s with renal cell carcinoma. The J gene is TRBJ1-3, the V gene TRBV9; 9 nucleotides match TRBD1. The specimen was blood, collected from a patient whose treatment included radiotherapy and nephrectomy. The CDR3 loop reads CASSVVDRGGGNTIYF. The CDR3 bases are TGTGCCAGCAGCGTAGTGGACAGGGGAGGGGGAAACACCATATATTTT.